This T cell receptor (beta chain) was profiled in a study of OX40 agonist ivuxolimab in advanced cancers. Study details: Patients were dosed with the agonistic anti-OX40 (CD134) antibody ivuxolimab.

Germline V CDR1 and CDR2: MNHEY, SVGAGI. V lost 2 bases, J lost 3 bases, and 10 bases lay in between. The CDR3 spans 14 residues. Some clones are missing from TCRdb's copy, which holds only in-frame ones; the method was immunoSEQ multiplex PCR. This sample has about 50,000 clones, with roughly 89% found just once. V gene TRBV6-5 combines with J gene TRBJ2-5; D unclear. The receptor comes from an adult with an advanced solid tumor such as melanoma, head and neck, liver or kidney cancer. Sequencing was performed on CD4+ or CD8+ T cells sorted from blood, taken in a trial of the OX40 agonist ivuxolimab. CDR3 residues: CASSYTGTKETQYF. CDR3 DNA: TGTGCCAGCAGTTACACGGGCACCAAAGAGACCCAGTACTTC.